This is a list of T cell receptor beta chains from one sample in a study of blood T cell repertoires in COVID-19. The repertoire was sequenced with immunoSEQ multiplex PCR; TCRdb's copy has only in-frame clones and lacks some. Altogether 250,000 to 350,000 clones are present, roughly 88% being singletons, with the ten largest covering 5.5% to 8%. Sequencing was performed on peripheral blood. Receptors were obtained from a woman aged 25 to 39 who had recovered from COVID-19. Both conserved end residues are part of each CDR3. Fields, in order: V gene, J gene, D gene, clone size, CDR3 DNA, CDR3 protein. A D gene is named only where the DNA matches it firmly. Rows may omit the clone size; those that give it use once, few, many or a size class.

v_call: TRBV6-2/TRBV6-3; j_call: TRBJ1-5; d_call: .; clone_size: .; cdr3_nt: TGTGCCAGCAGTTATAGTAGGAGTGGTCAGCCCCAGCATTTT; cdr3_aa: CASSYSRSGQPQHF
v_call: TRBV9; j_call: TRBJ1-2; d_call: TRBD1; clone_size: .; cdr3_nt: TGTGCCAGCAGCGTAGCATTTTCAGGGGGCTATGGCTACACCTTC; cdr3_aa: CASSVAFSGGYGYTF
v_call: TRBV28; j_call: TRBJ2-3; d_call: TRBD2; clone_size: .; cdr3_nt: TGTGCCAGCAGTTCCAATCTAGCGGGGGGGCCGATCGATACGCAGTATTTT; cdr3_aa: CASSSNLAGGPIDTQYF
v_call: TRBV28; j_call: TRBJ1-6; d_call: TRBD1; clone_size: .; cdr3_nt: TGTGCCAGCAGTCCTTCCCCGGGACAGGGCGGTTCACCCCTCCACTTT; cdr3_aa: CASSPSPGQGGSPLHF
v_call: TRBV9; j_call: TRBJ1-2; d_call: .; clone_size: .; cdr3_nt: TGTGCCAGCAGCGTTCGGCAGGCGTATGGCTACACCTTC; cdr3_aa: CASSVRQAYGYTF
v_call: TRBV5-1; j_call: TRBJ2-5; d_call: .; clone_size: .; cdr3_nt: TGCGCCAGCAGCTTGGTCCCGGGTATGAGAGAGACCCAGTACTTC; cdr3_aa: CASSLVPGMRETQYF
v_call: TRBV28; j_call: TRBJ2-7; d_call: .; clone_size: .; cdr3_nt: TGTGCCAGCAGTTTAGTAGGGGCCTTCTACGAGCAGTACTTC; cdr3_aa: CASSLVGAFYEQYF
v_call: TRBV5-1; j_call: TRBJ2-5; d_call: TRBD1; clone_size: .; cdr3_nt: TGCGCCAGCAGCGACAGACAGGGGGCTGCGGAGACCCAGTACTTC; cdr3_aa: CASSDRQGAAETQYF
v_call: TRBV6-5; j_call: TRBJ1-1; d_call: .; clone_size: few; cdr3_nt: TGTGCCAGCAGTTCCCACCTTCGGGGGGTGAACACTGAAGCTTTCTTT; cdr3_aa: CASSSHLRGVNTEAFF
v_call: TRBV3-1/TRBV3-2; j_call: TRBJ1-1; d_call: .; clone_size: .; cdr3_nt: TGTGCCAGCAGCCAACAACAGGGATACACTGAAGCTTTCTTT; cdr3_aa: CASSQQQGYTEAFF
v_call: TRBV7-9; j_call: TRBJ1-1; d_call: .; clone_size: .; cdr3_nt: TGTGCCAGCAGCTTAGTATGGGGAGTTGGCACTGAAGCTTTCTTT; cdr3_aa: CASSLVWGVGTEAFF
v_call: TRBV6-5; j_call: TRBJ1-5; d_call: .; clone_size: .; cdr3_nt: TGTGCCAGCCAGGGTGGGCAGCCCCAGCATTTT; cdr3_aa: CASQGGQPQHF
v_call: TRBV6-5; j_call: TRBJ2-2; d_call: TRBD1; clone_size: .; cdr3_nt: TGTGCCAGCAGTTACTACAGGGGGAACACCGGGGAGCTGTTTTTT; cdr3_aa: CASSYYRGNTGELFF
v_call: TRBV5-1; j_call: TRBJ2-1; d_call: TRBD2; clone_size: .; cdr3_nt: TGCGCCAGCAGCGTACGGGGGGGTAGCTCCTACAATGAGCAGTTCTTC; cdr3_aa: CASSVRGGSSYNEQFF
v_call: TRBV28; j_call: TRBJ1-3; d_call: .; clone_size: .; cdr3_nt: TGTGCCAGCAGTTTAGGCGGCAGCTCTGGAAACACCATATATTTT; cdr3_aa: CASSLGGSSGNTIYF
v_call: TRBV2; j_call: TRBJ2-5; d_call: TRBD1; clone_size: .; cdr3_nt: TGTGCCGGGGGACAGGGGGCGGGAGAGACCCAGTACTTC; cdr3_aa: CAGGQGAGETQYF
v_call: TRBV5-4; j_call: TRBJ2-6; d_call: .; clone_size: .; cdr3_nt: TGTGCCAGCAGCTCTGGAGGGGGCGAGGTTGGGGCCAACGTCCTGACTTTC; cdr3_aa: CASSSGGGEVGANVLTF
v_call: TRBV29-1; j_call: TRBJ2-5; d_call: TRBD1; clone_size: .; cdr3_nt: TGCAGCGTAAGGGACAGGGACGAAGGAGAGACCCAGTACTTC; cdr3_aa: CSVRDRDEGETQYF
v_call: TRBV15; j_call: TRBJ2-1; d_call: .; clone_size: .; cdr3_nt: TGTGCCACCAGCCCCCACAGGTACAATGAGCAGTTCTTC; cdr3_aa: CATSPHRYNEQFF
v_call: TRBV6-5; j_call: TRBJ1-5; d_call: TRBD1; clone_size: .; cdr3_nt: TGTGCCAGCAGCGGGACAGGGTATCAGCCCCAGCATTTT; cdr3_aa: CASSGTGYQPQHF
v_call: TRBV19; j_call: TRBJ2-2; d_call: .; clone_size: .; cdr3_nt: TGTGCCAGTAGCCCCCCCCGGCGGGCGCACACCGGGGAGCTGTTTTTT; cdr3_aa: CASSPPRRAHTGELFF
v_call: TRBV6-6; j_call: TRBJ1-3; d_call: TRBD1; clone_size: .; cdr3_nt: TGTGCCAGCAGTTCGACAGGGGCCTCTGGAAACACCATATATTTT; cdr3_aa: CASSSTGASGNTIYF
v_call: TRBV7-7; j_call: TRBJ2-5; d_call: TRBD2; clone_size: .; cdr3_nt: TGTGCCAGCAGCTCGCATCTAGCGGGGGCTGAGACCCAGTACTTC; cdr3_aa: CASSSHLAGAETQYF
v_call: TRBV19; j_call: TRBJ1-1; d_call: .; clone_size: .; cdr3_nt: TGTGCCAGTAGTATGGTCCCCGGGACTGAAGCTTTCTTT; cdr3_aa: CASSMVPGTEAFF
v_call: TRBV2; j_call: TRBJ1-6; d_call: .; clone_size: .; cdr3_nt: TGTGCCAGCAGTGAACGCCAGGGCTTATATAATTCACCCCTCCACTTT; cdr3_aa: CASSERQGLYNSPLHF
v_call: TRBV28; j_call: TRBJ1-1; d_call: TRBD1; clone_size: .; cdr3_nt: TGTGCCAGCACCCTGACAGGGCTCATGAACACTGAAGCTTTCTTT; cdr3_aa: CASTLTGLMNTEAFF